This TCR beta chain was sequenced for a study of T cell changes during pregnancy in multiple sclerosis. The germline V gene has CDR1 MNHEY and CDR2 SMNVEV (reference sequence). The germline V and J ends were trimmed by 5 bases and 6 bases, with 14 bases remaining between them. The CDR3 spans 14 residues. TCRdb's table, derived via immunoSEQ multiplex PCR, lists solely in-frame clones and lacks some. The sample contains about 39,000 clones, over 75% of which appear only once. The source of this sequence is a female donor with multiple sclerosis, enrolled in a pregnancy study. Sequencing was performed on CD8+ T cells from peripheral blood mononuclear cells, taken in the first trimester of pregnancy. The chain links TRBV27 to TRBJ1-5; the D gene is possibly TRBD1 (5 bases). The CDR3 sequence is CASSLQGSGQPQHF. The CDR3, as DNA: TGTGCCAGCAGTCTGCAGGGTTCGGGTCAGCCCCAGCATTTT.